This TCR beta chain was recovered during a study of T cells in Graves' hyperthyroidism and ophthalmopathy. Germline lookup yields CDR1 SNHLY and CDR2 FYNNEI. CDR3 length: 14 amino acids. V trimming: 7 bases; J trimming: 8 bases; junction bases outside the gene matches: 9. The diagnoses drew upon clinical symptoms, serum thyroxine and TRAb, thyroid ultrasound and orbital computed tomography. Progressors' blood was drawn at hyperthyroidism diagnosis, before ophthalmopathy symptoms. Fresh peripheral blood, around 9.5 ml, yielded the PBMCs. TCR beta CDR3 region amplification was performed from RNA transcripts. First-round RT-PCR with HTBI primers amplified the TCR CDR3 region. One entry per CDR3 protein results from TCRdb running MiXCR on the multiplex PCR reads. Found here are 350,000 to 450,000 distinct CDR3 sequences, roughly a sixth of them singletons; the top ten hold approximately 35%.

The source material was blood. The sequence was collected from a young woman with Graves' hyperthyroidism that later progressed to Graves' ophthalmopathy. V is TRBV2 and J is TRBJ2-1, with 9 bases that match TRBD2. CDR3 in amino acids: CASMVAGGADEQFF. CDR3 coding DNA: TGTGCCAGCATGGTTGCGGGGGGGGCGGATGAGCAGTTCTTC. The full variable domain, its missing parts supplied by reference TRBV2 and TRBJ2-1, is EPEVTQTPSHQVTQMGQEVILRCVPISNHLYFYWYRQILGQKVEFLVSFYNNEISEKSEIFDDQFSVERPDGSNFTLKIRSTKLEDSAMYFCASMVAGGADEQFFGPGTRLTVL.